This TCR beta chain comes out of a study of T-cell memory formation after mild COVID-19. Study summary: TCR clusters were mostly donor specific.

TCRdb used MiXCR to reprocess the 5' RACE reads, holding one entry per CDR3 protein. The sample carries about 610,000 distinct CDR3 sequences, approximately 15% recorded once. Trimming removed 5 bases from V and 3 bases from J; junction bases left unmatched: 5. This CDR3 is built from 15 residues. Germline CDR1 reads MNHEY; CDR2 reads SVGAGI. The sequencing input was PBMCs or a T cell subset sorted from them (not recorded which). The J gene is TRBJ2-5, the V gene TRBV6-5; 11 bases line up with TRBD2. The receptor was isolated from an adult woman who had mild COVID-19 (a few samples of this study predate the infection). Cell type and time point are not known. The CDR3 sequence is CASSTRGLAEETQYF. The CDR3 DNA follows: TGTGCCAGCAGTACTAGGGGACTAGCGGAAGAGACCCAGTACTTC.